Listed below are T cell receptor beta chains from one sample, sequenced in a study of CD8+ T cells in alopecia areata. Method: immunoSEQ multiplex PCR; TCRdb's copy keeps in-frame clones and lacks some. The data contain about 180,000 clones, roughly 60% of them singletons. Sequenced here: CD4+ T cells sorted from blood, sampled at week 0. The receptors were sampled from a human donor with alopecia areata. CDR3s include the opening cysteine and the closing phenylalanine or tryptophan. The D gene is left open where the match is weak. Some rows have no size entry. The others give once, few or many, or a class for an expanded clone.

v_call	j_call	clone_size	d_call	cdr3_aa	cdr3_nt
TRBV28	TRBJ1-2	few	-	CASHPGGHGYTF	TGTGCCAGCCACCCCGGGGGCCATGGCTACACCTTC
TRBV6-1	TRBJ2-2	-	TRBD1	CATLKRQGTGELFF	TGTGCCACCCTCAAGAGACAGGGCACCGGGGAGCTGTTTTTT
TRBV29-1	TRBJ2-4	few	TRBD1	CSVVIFDRTGRGNIQYF	TGCAGCGTTGTTATATTTGACCGGACAGGGCGAGGAAACATTCAGTACTTC
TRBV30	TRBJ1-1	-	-	CAWSVTGTEAFF	TGTGCCTGGAGCGTTACAGGTACTGAAGCTTTCTTT
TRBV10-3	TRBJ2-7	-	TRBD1	CAISGTGGLYEQYF	TGTGCCATCAGTGGGACAGGGGGACTATACGAGCAGTACTTC
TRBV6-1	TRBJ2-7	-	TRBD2	CASSLAGVVYEQYF	TGTGCCAGCAGTCTCGCGGGGGTTGTTTACGAGCAGTACTTC
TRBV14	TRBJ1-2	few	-	CASSKVDRGGAGYTF	TGTGCCAGCAGCAAAGTGGACAGAGGTGGAGCTGGCTACACCTTC
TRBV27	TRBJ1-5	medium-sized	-	CASSFGSDNQPQHF	TGTGCCAGCAGTTTCGGCTCGGACAATCAGCCCCAGCATTTT
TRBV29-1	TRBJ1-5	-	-	CSVGSGSQPQHF	TGCAGCGTTGGAAGTGGGTCTCAGCCCCAGCATTTT
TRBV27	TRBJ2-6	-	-	CASSFLDSNPISGANVLTF	TGTGCCAGCAGTTTTTTGGACAGCAATCCTATTTCTGGGGCCAACGTCCTGACTTTC
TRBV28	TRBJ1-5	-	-	CASSLTQPQHF	TGTGCCAGCAGTTTGACCCAGCCCCAGCATTTT
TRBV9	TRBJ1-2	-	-	CASSATEGYGYTF	TGTGCCAGCAGCGCTACGGAGGGATATGGCTACACCTTC
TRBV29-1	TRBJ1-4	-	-	CSVDGPGGDEKLFF	TGCAGCGTTGACGGCCCGGGTGGGGATGAAAAACTGTTTTTT
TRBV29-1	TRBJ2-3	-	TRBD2	CSVFPSGGNLDADTQYF	TGCAGCGTCTTTCCTAGCGGGGGAAACCTCGATGCAGATACGCAGTATTTT
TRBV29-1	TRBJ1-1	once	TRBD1	CSVEDGLGQGGSEAFF	TGCAGCGTTGAAGATGGCCTGGGACAGGGCGGCTCTGAAGCTTTCTTT
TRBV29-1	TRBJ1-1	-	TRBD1	CSGSTGAITEAFF	TGCAGCGGTTCGACAGGGGCTATCACTGAAGCTTTCTTT
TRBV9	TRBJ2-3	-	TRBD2	CASSVRAGELSDTQYF	TGTGCCAGCAGCGTAAGAGCGGGGGAGCTCTCGGATACGCAGTATTTT
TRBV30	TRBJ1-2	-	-	CAWGVNYGYTF	TGTGCCTGGGGAGTCAACTATGGCTACACCTTC
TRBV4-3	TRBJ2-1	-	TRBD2	CASSLGLAGVVEQFF	TGCGCCAGCAGCCTGGGACTAGCGGGGGTTGTTGAGCAGTTCTTC
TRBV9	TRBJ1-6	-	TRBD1	CASSAGGTGSSPLHF	TGTGCCAGCAGCGCGGGGGGGACAGGGAGCTCACCCCTCCACTTT
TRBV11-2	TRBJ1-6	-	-	CASSLEGVGANSPLHF	TGTGCCAGCAGCTTAGAGGGGGTCGGCGCCAATTCACCCCTCCACTTT
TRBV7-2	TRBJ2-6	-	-	CASSRTFSGANVLTF	TGTGCCAGCAGCCGGACTTTCTCTGGGGCCAACGTCCTGACTTTC
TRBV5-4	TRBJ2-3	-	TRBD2	CASSPSGGVYTQYF	TGTGCCAGCAGCCCCAGCGGGGGGGTTTATACGCAGTATTTT
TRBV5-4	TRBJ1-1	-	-	CASSPSAFF	TGTGCCAGCAGCCCATCAGCTTTCTTT
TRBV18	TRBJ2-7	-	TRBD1	CASSSGTGAYEQYF	TGTGCCAGCTCATCCGGGACAGGGGCCTACGAGCAGTACTTC
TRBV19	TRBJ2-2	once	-	CASSRFANTGELFF	TGTGCCAGTAGTAGGTTCGCGAACACCGGGGAGCTGTTTTTT
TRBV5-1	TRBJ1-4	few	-	CASSWDTGNEKLFF	TGCGCCAGCAGCTGGGACACGGGAAACGAAAAACTGTTTTTT
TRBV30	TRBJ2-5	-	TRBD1	CAWSGGTGETQYF	TGTGCCTGGAGTGGAGGGACAGGAGAGACCCAGTACTTC
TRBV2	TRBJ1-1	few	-	CASSEENTEAFF	TGTGCCAGCAGTGAAGAGAACACTGAAGCTTTCTTT
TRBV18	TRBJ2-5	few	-	CASSPPAGAQETQYF	TGTGCCAGCTCACCACCAGCTGGGGCACAAGAGACCCAGTACTTC
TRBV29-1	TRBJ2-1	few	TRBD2	CSVGGGYNEQFF	TGCAGCGTCGGGGGGGGCTACAATGAGCAGTTCTTC
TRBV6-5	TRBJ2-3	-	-	CASRAPRGDTQYF	TGTGCCAGCAGGGCACCCCGGGGGGATACGCAGTATTTT
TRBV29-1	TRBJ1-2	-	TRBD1	CSEYRGTGYTF	TGCAGCGAGTACAGGGGAACCGGCTACACCTTC
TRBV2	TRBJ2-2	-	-	CASSENGGIGELFF	TGTGCCAGCAGTGAAAACGGGGGTATCGGGGAGCTGTTTTTT
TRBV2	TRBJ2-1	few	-	CASTGLSANNEQFF	TGTGCCAGCACCGGACTATCCGCGAACAATGAGCAGTTCTTC
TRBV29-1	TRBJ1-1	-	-	CSALLNTEAFF	TGCAGCGCCCTTTTGAACACTGAAGCTTTCTTT
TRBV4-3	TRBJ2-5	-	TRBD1	CASSQYSDRQGETQYF	TGCGCCAGCAGTCAGTACTCTGACCGACAGGGGGAGACCCAGTACTTC